This is a list of T cell receptor beta chains from one sample in a study of blood T cell repertoires in COVID-19. This table comes from immunoSEQ multiplex PCR, and its TCRdb copy is limited to in-frame clones, with some not included. The repertoire holds around 300,000 clones, with roughly nine tenths as singletons. The sequenced sample was PBMCs or T cells enriched from blood (not recorded which). The receptors derive from a woman in her 40s who had recovered from COVID-19. CDR3s include the opening cysteine and the closing phenylalanine or tryptophan. A D gene is named only where the DNA matches it firmly. Size is stated for part of the rows, as once, few or many counts, or as a class when the clone is expanded.

V gene: TRBV18
J gene: TRBJ2-5
clone size: once
D gene: TRBD2
CDR3 DNA: TGTGCCAGCTCACCATGGGGGGGCCAAGAGACCCAGTACTTC
CDR3 protein: CASSPWGGQETQYF

V gene: TRBV7-9
J gene: TRBJ1-3
clone size: NA
D gene: NA
CDR3 DNA: TGTGCCAGCAGCCCCAAAGAGTCTGGAAACACCATATATTTT
CDR3 protein: CASSPKESGNTIYF

V gene: TRBV2
J gene: TRBJ1-5
clone size: NA
D gene: TRBD1
CDR3 DNA: TGTGCCAGCAGTGAGACAGGGACTCCTCAGCCCCAGCATTTT
CDR3 protein: CASSETGTPQPQHF

V gene: TRBV19
J gene: TRBJ1-5
clone size: NA
D gene: TRBD1
CDR3 DNA: TGTGCCAGTAGTAGGACAGGGGGCTCTCAGCCCCAGCATTTT
CDR3 protein: CASSRTGGSQPQHF

V gene: TRBV5-4
J gene: TRBJ1-1
clone size: NA
D gene: NA
CDR3 DNA: TGTGCCAGCAGCTTGGAACAACTCCGAGGGACTGAAGCTTTCTTT
CDR3 protein: CASSLEQLRGTEAFF

V gene: TRBV20-1
J gene: TRBJ2-3
clone size: NA
D gene: NA
CDR3 DNA: TGCAGTGCTAGTTGGTCTAGCAGTACGCAGTATTTT
CDR3 protein: CSASWSSSTQYF

V gene: TRBV30
J gene: TRBJ2-7
clone size: once
D gene: NA
CDR3 DNA: TGTGCCTGGAGTGTTGAGGGAGGCCCCTACGAGCAGTACTTC
CDR3 protein: CAWSVEGGPYEQYF

V gene: TRBV7-2
J gene: TRBJ2-3
clone size: NA
D gene: NA
CDR3 DNA: TGTGCCAGCAGCCCCCCGGGGATGGCGGGTGTGAGAGATACGCAGTATTTT
CDR3 protein: CASSPPGMAGVRDTQYF

V gene: TRBV6-5
J gene: TRBJ1-3
clone size: NA
D gene: NA
CDR3 DNA: TGTGCCAGCAGTTACTCGACGGGGAAAACTGGAAACACCATATATTTT
CDR3 protein: CASSYSTGKTGNTIYF

V gene: TRBV5-1
J gene: TRBJ1-1
clone size: NA
D gene: TRBD1
CDR3 DNA: TGCGCCAGCAGCATAGACAGGGGTTCAACTGAAGCTTTCTTT
CDR3 protein: CASSIDRGSTEAFF

V gene: TRBV27
J gene: TRBJ2-5
clone size: NA
D gene: NA
CDR3 DNA: TGTGCCAGCAGAGCCGGTTGGGGCAGGCAAGAGACCCAGTACTTC
CDR3 protein: CASRAGWGRQETQYF

V gene: TRBV5-4
J gene: TRBJ1-6
clone size: NA
D gene: NA
CDR3 DNA: TGTGCCAGCAGCTCGGTATCGGAGGCACCCCTCCACTTT
CDR3 protein: CASSSVSEAPLHF

V gene: TRBV30
J gene: TRBJ1-1
clone size: NA
D gene: NA
CDR3 DNA: TGTGCCTGGAGTGTACATACGAACACTGAAGCTTTCTTT
CDR3 protein: CAWSVHTNTEAFF

V gene: TRBV5-6
J gene: TRBJ1-1
clone size: NA
D gene: NA
CDR3 DNA: TGTGCCAGCAGCGACGGACGGACTAACACTGAAGCTTTCTTT
CDR3 protein: CASSDGRTNTEAFF

V gene: TRBV7-8
J gene: TRBJ2-3
clone size: NA
D gene: TRBD2
CDR3 DNA: TGTGCCAGCAGCGCGTTAGCGGGAGTGGCAGATACGCAGTATTTT
CDR3 protein: CASSALAGVADTQYF

V gene: TRBV7-9
J gene: TRBJ1-3
clone size: NA
D gene: TRBD1
CDR3 DNA: TGTGCCAGCAACCAGGGGGCCGGTGGAAACACCATATATTTT
CDR3 protein: CASNQGAGGNTIYF

V gene: TRBV30
J gene: TRBJ1-1
clone size: NA
D gene: TRBD1
CDR3 DNA: TGTGCCTGGACAGTCGGACAGGGCTTGAACACTGAAGCTTTCTTT
CDR3 protein: CAWTVGQGLNTEAFF

V gene: TRBV3-1/TRBV3-2
J gene: TRBJ1-5
clone size: NA
D gene: TRBD1
CDR3 DNA: TGTGCCAGCAGCCCGAACGGACAGGGAAGCAATCAGCCCCAGCATTTT
CDR3 protein: CASSPNGQGSNQPQHF

V gene: TRBV3-1/TRBV3-2
J gene: TRBJ2-5
clone size: NA
D gene: TRBD2
CDR3 DNA: TGTGCCAGCACCGCCGGGACTAAAGGACAAGAGACCCAGTACTTC
CDR3 protein: CASTAGTKGQETQYF

V gene: TRBV18
J gene: TRBJ2-7
clone size: few
D gene: NA
CDR3 DNA: TGTGCCAGCTCACCCGAAGGAGGGATTTCGAGGGAGCAGTACTTC
CDR3 protein: CASSPEGGISREQYF

V gene: TRBV18
J gene: TRBJ1-1
clone size: NA
D gene: NA
CDR3 DNA: TGTGCCAGCTCCGGGGGGATGATGAACACTGAAGCTTTCTTT
CDR3 protein: CASSGGMMNTEAFF

V gene: TRBV5-1
J gene: TRBJ2-7
clone size: NA
D gene: TRBD1
CDR3 DNA: TGCGCCAGCAGCTCCGGGACAGCAACGGAAAAGCAGTACTTC
CDR3 protein: CASSSGTATEKQYF

V gene: TRBV13
J gene: TRBJ1-6
clone size: NA
D gene: TRBD1
CDR3 DNA: TGTGCCAGCAGCCCACAGGGGTTTCCTAATTCACCCCTCCACTTT
CDR3 protein: CASSPQGFPNSPLHF